Listed here are 13 T cell receptor beta chains from one sample, sequenced in a study of blood T cells in healthy people across ages. It was with a sample-barcoded 5' primer and a J-beta primer mix that a second PCR of about 7 to 12 cycles was run. Using its own MiXCR run on the 5' RACE reads, TCRdb lists one record per CDR3 protein. The sample includes about 760,000 distinct CDR3 sequences, just under 25% of them seen just once. The same sample was also studied in work on T cells of mothers and their children.

Sequenced: blood. These receptors originate from a boy younger than 18 in good health.

This clonotype was detected a few times. The genes are TRBV6-2 or TRBV6-3 and TRBJ2-1; D is unresolved. Per germline, CDR1 MNHEY and CDR2 SVGEGT. This CDR3 contains 11 residues. Trimming pared 6 bases from V and 12 bases from J, leaving 12 bases between. The CDR3 bases are TGTGCCAGCAGCCTCGGACGGCCGCAGTTCTTC. Translation: CASSLGRPQFF.

This chain joins TRBV6-1 and TRBJ1-5; 8 bases fit TRBD1. V trimming: 7 bases; J trimming: 2 bases; junction bases outside the gene matches: 4. CDR3 length: 14 amino acids. In germline, CDR1 is MNHNS, CDR2 SASEGT. The CDR3 DNA follows: TGTGCCAGCACTCCGGGACAGGGCAATCAGCCCCAGCATTTT. This gives the protein CASTPGQGNQPQHF.

This clonotype was counted once. The gene calls are TRBV20-1 and TRBJ2-4; TRBD1 is a possible D gene (5 bases). Germline CDR1 DFQATT, CDR2 SNEGSKA (reference sequence). CDR3 size: 15 residues. V was shortened by 0 bases and J by 6 bases, with 15 bases between the two germline ends. The CDR3 loop is CSARDHFKDINIQYF. As DNA, the CDR3 is TGCAGTGCTAGAGATCATTTTAAGGACATAAACATTCAGTACTTC.

The table lists this clonotype with a few counts. This chain connects TRBV6-5 to TRBJ1-6, with D uncertain. Per the germline V gene, CDR1 is MNHEY and CDR2 is SVGAGI. CDR3 length equals 15 residues. V was trimmed by 0 bases and J by 9 bases, leaving 12 bases between them. The DNA for the CDR3 is TGTGCCAGCAGTTACTCATCCCCGTCTAGTTCACCCCTCCACTTT. Translated: CASSYSSPSSSPLHF.

This clonotype was counted only a few times. V and J are TRBV7-9 and TRBJ1-1, with no clear D. Germline V CDR1 and CDR2: SEHNR, FQNEAQ (reference sequence). Trimming left V 7 bases short and J 0 bases short, with 6 bases between. This CDR3 is 12 amino acids long. The CDR3 sequence: CASMTVNTEAFF. The CDR3 DNA reads as TGTGCCAGCATGACGGTGAACACTGAAGCTTTCTTT.

This rearrangement joins TRBV11-2 to TRBJ2-4; D remains ambiguous. This CDR3 is built from 15 residues. Trimming stripped 8 bases from V and 2 bases from J, with 16 bases between. CDR1 and CDR2 (germline): SGHAT, FQNNGV. The CDR3: CASRAAGQTKNIQYF. The DNA for the CDR3 is TGTGCCAGCCGTGCTGCCGGGCAAACCAAAAACATTCAGTACTTC.

CDR3 sequence: CASSTGFSSYNEQFF. CDR3 DNA: TGTGCCAGCAGCACAGGGTTTAGCTCCTACAATGAGCAGTTCTTC. The chain carries TRBV2 and TRBJ2-1; tentative D call: TRBD1 (6 bases). The V gene lost 6 bases and the J gene lost 0 bases, with 12 bases spanning the gap. This CDR3 spans 15 amino acids. Germline V gene data show CDR1 as SNHLY and CDR2 as FYNNEI.

This clonotype came up many times. The genes are TRBV10-3 and TRBJ2-7; 10 bases are shared with TRBD1. The trim removed 8 bases at V and 6 bases at J, leaving 4 bases unmatched. The CDR3 runs to 12 residues. Germline loops: CDR1 ENHRY, CDR2 SYGVKD. This CDR3 is CAIRQGAGEQYF. CDR3 bases: TGTGCCATCCGACAGGGGGCTGGCGAGCAGTACTTC.

This chain joins TRBV7-9 and TRBJ2-1; 8 nucleotides match TRBD1. CDR3 length: 16 residues. The germline gives CDR1 SEHNR, CDR2 FQNEAQ (reference sequence). V shed 1 base, J shed 2 bases, and the junction held 4 bases outside the gene matches. The CDR3 sequence is CASSLDWTGPYNEQFF. CDR3 nucleotide sequence: TGTGCCAGCAGCTTAGATTGGACAGGGCCCTACAATGAGCAGTTCTTC.

The chain carries TRBV4-3 and TRBJ2-3; 8 nucleotides agree with TRBD1. V was clipped by 0 bases and J by 3 bases; unmatched bases: 8. CDR3 size: 17 residues. Per the germline V gene, CDR1 is LGHNA and CDR2 is YSLEER. Here the CDR3 reads CASSQDRGRGRTDTQYF. The DNA for the CDR3 is TGCGCCAGCAGCCAAGATCGGGGCAGGGGGCGGACAGATACGCAGTATTTT.

There are a few counts of this clonotype. The junction differs from germline at one of its ends, possibly a read error. The V call is TRBV29-1, the J call TRBJ2-1; 13 positions agree with TRBD2. CDR1 and CDR2 (germline): SQVTM, ANQGSEA. There are 20 residues in the CDR3. The CDR3 DNA reads as TGCAGCGTTGTTGTGGGGCTAAGGACTAGCGGGAGAAAGGAGTACAATGAGCAGCTCTTC. The encoded protein is CSVVVGLRTSGRKEYNEQLF.

This clonotype was picked up a small number of times. V and J are TRBV5-1 and TRBJ2-5, with TRBD2 matching over 11 bases. J was trimmed by 2 bases and V by 2 bases; bases with no gene match: 5. Germline V gene sequence: CDR1 SGHRS, CDR2 YFSETQ. The CDR3 loop spans 16 amino acids. The CDR3 coding sequence is TGCGCCAGCAGCTTTGCCGCTAGCGGGGGGCAAGAGACCCAGTACTTC. Its protein product is CASSFAASGGQETQYF.

The V gene is TRBV20-1, the J gene TRBJ2-1; the match to TRBD1 covers 8 bases. Germline values: CDR1 DFQATT, CDR2 SNEGSKA (reference sequence). CDR3 size: 15 residues. The J segment lost 9 bases and the V segment lost 7 bases, leaving 17 bases of the junction unmatched. Here the CDR3 reads CSGVDRGTSLPEQFF. The CDR3 DNA reads TGCAGTGGGGTAGACAGGGGCACTTCTCTTCCTGAGCAGTTCTTC.